The rows below give T cell receptor beta chains drawn from one sample of a study of response to subunit inactivated influenza vaccine. TCRdb analysed the RT-PCR reads with MiXCR anew, one entry per CDR3 protein. The repertoire holds more than 700,000 distinct CDR3 sequences, approximately 22% seen once, with roughly 10% in the top ten. The source material was PBMCs from blood, sampled around 5 days after vaccination. These TCRs come from a man over 45 who received an inactivated influenza vaccine. The CDR3 runs from the conserved cysteine through the conserved F or W. The D gene is left open where the match is weak. Rows give clone size only sometimes, using once, few, many, or a class for an expanded clone.

J: TRBJ1-4
V: TRBV4-3
D: .
size: few
CDR3: CASSQDGGIGEKLFF
DNA: TGCGCCAGCAGCCAAGATGGGGGGATTGGCGAAAAACTGTTTTTT

J: TRBJ2-2
V: TRBV4-2
D: .
size: few
CDR3: CASRPGTYTGELFF
DNA: TGTGCCAGCAGGCCAGGGACATACACCGGGGAGCTGTTTTTT

J: TRBJ2-2
V: TRBV6-2/TRBV6-3
D: .
size: .
CDR3: CASSYESPNTGELFF
DNA: TGTGCCAGCAGTTACGAGAGCCCGAACACCGGGGAGCTGTTTTTT

J: TRBJ2-1
V: TRBV15
D: .
size: many
CDR3: CATSRRGSGPYNEQFF
DNA: TGTGCCACCAGCAGGAGGGGCAGCGGCCCCTACAATGAGCAGTTCTTC

J: TRBJ2-5
V: TRBV9
D: .
size: .
CDR3: CASSREGGPKETQYF
DNA: TGTGCCAGCAGTCGAGAGGGAGGACCTAAGGAGACCCAGTACTTC

J: TRBJ2-7
V: TRBV15
D: .
size: .
CDR3: CATSRDAGTTSRDEQYF
DNA: TGTGCCACCAGCAGGGATGCCGGGACCACTTCCCGCGACGAGCAGTACTTC

J: TRBJ2-3
V: TRBV6-2/TRBV6-3
D: .
size: .
CDR3: CASSYIIGRARGADTQYF
DNA: TGTGCCAGCAGTTACATCATCGGCCGGGCCAGGGGCGCAGATACGCAGTATTTT

J: TRBJ2-1
V: TRBV12-3/TRBV12-4
D: TRBD2
size: many
CDR3: CASSLGDYRNEQFF
DNA: TGTGCCAGCAGTTTAGGGGACTACCGGAATGAGCAGTTCTTC

J: TRBJ1-4
V: TRBV10-3
D: .
size: .
CDR3: CAISDPSLGPNNEKLFF
DNA: TGTGCCATCAGTGACCCGAGTCTGGGACCGAATAATGAAAAACTGTTTTTT

J: TRBJ1-3
V: TRBV20-1
D: TRBD1
size: .
CDR3: CSAIGQDTSSGNTIYF
DNA: TGCAGTGCTATCGGACAGGATACCAGCTCTGGAAACACCATATATTTT

J: TRBJ2-1
V: TRBV6-1
D: TRBD2
size: few
CDR3: CASSISSGGYNEQFF
DNA: TGTGCCAGCAGTATATCTAGCGGGGGTTACAATGAGCAGTTCTTC

J: TRBJ2-1
V: TRBV28
D: .
size: few
CDR3: CASRTWGDEQFF
DNA: TGTGCCAGCAGGACTTGGGGAGATGAGCAGTTCTTC

J: TRBJ2-3
V: TRBV18
D: .
size: .
CDR3: CASSPPSLGPGTDTQYF
DNA: TGTGCCAGCTCACCTCCTTCTTTAGGCCCCGGCACAGATACGCAGTATTTT

J: TRBJ1-1
V: TRBV4-1
D: .
size: many
CDR3: CASTGGQGESTEAFF
DNA: TGCGCCAGCACCGGCGGGCAGGGAGAAAGCACTGAAGCTTTCTTT

J: TRBJ1-6
V: TRBV7-9
D: .
size: .
CDR3: CASSSIGTGHYNSPLHF
DNA: TGTGCCAGCAGCTCCATAGGGACGGGACACTATAATTCACCCCTCCACTTT